The sample holds many counts of the clone carrying this T cell receptor (beta chain). Its antigen is not identified. The data derive from a study of T cells in localized non-small cell lung cancer. Points from the study as a whole: Tumor showed lower T cell clonality than uninvolved adjacent lung, where it was highest. Within adjacent lung there appeared a median approximately 62 of the top 100 tumor clones.

The protocol was immunoSEQ multiplex PCR, while the TCRdb copy is restricted to in-frame clones and leaves out a portion. The data hold approximately 2,300 clones, with 30% to 40% observed a single time. This CDR3 spans 17 amino acids. CDR1 MNHGY and CDR2 SAAAGT come from the germline V gene. Trimming stripped 3 bases from V and 5 bases from J, with 20 bases between. The sampled adjacent lung lay at least 2 cm from the tumor margin and showed no atypia. The chain uses TRBV6-8 and TRBJ2-1; unclear D gene. This sequence was found in a male donor at least 60 years old with stage I lung adenocarcinoma. This specimen consisted of normal lung tissue next to the tumor, obtained before any cancer treatment. CDR3 amino acids: CASSYSSPGRGDNEQFF. CDR3 bases: TGTGCCAGCAGTTATTCCTCCCCCGGACGAGGTGACAATGAGCAGTTCTTC.